Sequencing of this TCR beta chain was carried out in a study of chemoradiotherapy in HPV16-positive cancers. Overall study results and limits: HPV-responsive T-cell expansion during chemoradiotherapy was linked to improved recurrence-free survival in HPV16-positive patients. Functional assays defining HPV-specific T cells used only two HPV16-positive patients. Candidate HPV-specific clones and E7-related TCR motifs grew in tumor during treatment.

TCRdb's table, derived via immunoSEQ multiplex PCR, lists solely in-frame clones and lacks some. The table shows roughly 15,000 clones, with about 70% occurring only once. CDR1 is SQVTM, CDR2 ANQGSEA, per germline. Between the trimmed V and J ends, which lost 4 bases and 2 bases, there was a span of 12 bases. The CDR3 contains 13 residues. Worth noting for this clone: The antigen is undetermined.

Repertoires were sampled repeatedly during chemoradiotherapy. Sampling took place from a patient who underwent chemoradiotherapy. This clonotype was obtained from a human donor with HPV-associated anogenital cancer. The J gene is TRBJ2-7, the V gene TRBV29-1; no definite D call. CDR3 in amino acids: CSVGTDDPYEQYF. CDR3 coding DNA: TGCAGCGTTGGGACCGACGACCCCTACGAGCAGTACTTC.